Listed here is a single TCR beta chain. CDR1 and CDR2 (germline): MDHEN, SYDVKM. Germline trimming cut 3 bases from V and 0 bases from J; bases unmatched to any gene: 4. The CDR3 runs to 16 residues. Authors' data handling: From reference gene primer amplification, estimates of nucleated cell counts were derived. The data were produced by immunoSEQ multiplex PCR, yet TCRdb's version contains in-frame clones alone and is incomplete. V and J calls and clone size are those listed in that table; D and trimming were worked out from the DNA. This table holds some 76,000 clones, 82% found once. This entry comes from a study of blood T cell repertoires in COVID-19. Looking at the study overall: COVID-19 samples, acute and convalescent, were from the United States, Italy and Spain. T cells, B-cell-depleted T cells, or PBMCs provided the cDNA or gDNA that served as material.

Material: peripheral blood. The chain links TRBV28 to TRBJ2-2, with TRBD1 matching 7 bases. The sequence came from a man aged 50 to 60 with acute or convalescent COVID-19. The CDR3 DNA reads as TGTGCCAGCAGTTTTTCCGGGACAGCGAACACCGGGGAGCTGTTTTTT. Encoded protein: CASSFSGTANTGELFF.